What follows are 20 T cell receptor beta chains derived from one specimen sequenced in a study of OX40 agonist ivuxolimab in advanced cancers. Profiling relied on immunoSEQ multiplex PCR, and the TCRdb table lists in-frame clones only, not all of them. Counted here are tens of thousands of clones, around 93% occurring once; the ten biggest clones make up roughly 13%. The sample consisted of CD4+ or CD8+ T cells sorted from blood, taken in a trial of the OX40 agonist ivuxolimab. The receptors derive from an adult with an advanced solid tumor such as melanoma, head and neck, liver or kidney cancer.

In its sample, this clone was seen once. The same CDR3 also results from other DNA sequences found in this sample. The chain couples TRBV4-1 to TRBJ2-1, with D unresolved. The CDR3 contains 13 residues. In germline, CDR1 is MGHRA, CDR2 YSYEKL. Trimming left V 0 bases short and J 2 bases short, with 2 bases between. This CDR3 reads CASSQDAYNEQFF. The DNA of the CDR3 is TGCGCCAGCAGCCAAGATGCCTACAATGAGCAGTTCTTC.

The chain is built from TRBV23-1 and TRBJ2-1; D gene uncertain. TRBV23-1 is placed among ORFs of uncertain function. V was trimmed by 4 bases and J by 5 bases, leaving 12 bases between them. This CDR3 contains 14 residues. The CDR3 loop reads CASSRTLVDNEQFF. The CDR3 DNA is TGCGCCAGCAGTCGGACCCTCGTGGACAATGAGCAGTTCTTC.

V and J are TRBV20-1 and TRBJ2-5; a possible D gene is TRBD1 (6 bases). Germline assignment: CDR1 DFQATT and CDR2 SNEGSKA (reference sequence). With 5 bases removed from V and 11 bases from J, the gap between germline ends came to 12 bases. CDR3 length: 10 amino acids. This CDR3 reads CSAYEGEQYF. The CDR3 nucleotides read TGCAGTGCTTATGAGGGGGAGCAGTACTTC.

CDR3 bases: TGTGCCAGCAGCCCCGTTTCAGAGGGAGCCCACGAGCAGTACTTC. Translation gives CASSPVSEGAHEQYF. The chain is built from TRBV13 and TRBJ2-7; D perhaps matches TRBD2 (5 bases). Germline CDR1 reads PRHDT; CDR2 reads FYEKMQ (reference sequence). The V end was cut by 5 bases, the J end by 5 bases, with 19 bases between. CDR3 length: 15 residues.

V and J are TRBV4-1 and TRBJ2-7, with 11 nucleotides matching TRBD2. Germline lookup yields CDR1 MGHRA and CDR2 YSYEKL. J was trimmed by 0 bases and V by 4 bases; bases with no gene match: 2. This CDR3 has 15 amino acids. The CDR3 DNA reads TGCGCCAGCAGCCCTACTAGCGGGAGCTCCTACGAGCAGTACTTC. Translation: CASSPTSGSSYEQYF.

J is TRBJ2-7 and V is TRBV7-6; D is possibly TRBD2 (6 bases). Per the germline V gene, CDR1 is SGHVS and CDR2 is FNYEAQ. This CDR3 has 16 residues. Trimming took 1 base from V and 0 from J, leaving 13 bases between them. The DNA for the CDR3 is TGTGCCAGCAGCTTAGGAGGCGGGACGAGCTCCTACGAGCAGTACTTC. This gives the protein CASSLGGGTSSYEQYF.

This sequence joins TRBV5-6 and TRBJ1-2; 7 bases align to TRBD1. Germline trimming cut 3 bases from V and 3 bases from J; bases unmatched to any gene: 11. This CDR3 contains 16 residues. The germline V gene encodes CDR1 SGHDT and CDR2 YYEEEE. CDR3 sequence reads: CASSYSQGPDDYGYTF. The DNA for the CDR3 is TGTGCCAGCAGCTACTCACAGGGGCCCGACGACTATGGCTACACCTTC.

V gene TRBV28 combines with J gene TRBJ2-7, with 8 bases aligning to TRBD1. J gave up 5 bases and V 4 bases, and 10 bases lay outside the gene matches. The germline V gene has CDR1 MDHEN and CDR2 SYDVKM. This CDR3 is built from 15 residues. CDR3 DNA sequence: TGTGCCAGCAGTTCCGATCAGGGGGCGCTGGACGAGCAGTACTTC. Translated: CASSSDQGALDEQYF.

This CDR3 reads CASVPYARSSGNTIYF. The CDR3 nucleotides are TGTGCCAGTGTACCTTACGCTCGGAGCTCTGGAAACACCATATATTTT. The genes are TRBV19 and TRBJ1-3; the D is unclear. The CDR3 has 16 residues. Germline V gene data show CDR1 as LNHDA and CDR2 as SQIVND (reference sequence). The V end was cut by 8 bases, the J end by 0 bases, with 17 bases between.

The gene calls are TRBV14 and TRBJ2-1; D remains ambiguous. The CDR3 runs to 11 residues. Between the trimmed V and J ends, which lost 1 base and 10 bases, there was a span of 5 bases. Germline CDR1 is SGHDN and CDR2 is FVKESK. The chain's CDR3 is CASSQVGEQFF. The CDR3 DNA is TGTGCCAGCAGCCAAGTCGGCGAGCAGTTCTTC. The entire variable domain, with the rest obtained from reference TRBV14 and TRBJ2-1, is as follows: EAGVTQFPSHSVIEKGQTVTLRCDPISGHDNLYWYRRVMGKEIKFLLHFVKESKQDESGMPNNRFLAERTGGTYSTLKVQPAELEDSGVYFCASSQVGEQFFGPGTRLTVL.

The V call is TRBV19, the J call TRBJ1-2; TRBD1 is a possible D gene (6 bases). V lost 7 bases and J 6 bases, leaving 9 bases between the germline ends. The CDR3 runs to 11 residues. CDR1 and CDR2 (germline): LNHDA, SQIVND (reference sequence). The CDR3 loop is CASIQGDGYTF. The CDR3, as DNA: TGTGCCAGTATACAGGGTGATGGCTACACCTTC.

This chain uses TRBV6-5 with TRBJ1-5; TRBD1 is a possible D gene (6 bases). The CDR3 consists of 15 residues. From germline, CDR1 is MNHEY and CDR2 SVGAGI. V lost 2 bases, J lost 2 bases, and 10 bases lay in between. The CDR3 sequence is CASSYGQGRNQPQHF. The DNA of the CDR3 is TGTGCCAGCAGTTACGGGCAGGGGCGCAATCAGCCCCAGCATTTT.

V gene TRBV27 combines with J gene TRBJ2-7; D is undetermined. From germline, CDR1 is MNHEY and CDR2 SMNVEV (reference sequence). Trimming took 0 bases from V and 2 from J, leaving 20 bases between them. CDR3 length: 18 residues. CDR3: CASSLSAEGWRKTYEQYF. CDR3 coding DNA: TGTGCCAGCAGTTTATCTGCCGAAGGCTGGCGGAAAACCTACGAGCAGTACTTC.

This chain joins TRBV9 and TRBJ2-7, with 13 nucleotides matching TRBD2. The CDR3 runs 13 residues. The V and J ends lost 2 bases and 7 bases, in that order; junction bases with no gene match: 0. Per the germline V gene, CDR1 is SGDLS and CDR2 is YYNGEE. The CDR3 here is CASSVGLAGEQYF. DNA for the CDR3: TGTGCCAGCAGCGTGGGACTAGCGGGGGAGCAGTACTTC.

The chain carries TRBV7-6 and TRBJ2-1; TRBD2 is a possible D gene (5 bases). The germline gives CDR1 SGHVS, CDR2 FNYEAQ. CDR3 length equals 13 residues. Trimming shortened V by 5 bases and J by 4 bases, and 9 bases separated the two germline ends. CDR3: CASSQSGYNEQFF. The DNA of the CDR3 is TGTGCCAGCAGCCAAAGCGGTTACAATGAGCAGTTCTTC.

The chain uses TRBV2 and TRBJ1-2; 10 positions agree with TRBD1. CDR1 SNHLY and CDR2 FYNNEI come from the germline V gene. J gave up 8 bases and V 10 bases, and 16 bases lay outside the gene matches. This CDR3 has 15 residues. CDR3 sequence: CAISYLGTGVGGYTF. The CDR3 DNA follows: TGTGCCATCTCGTACCTGGGGACAGGGGTTGGCGGCTACACCTTC. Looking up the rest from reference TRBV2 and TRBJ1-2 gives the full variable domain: EPEVTQTPSHQVTQMGQEVILRCVPISNHLYFYWYRQILGQKVEFLVSFYNNEISEKSEIFDDQFSVERPDGSNFTLKIRSTKLEDSAMYFCAISYLGTGVGGYTFGSGTRLTVV.

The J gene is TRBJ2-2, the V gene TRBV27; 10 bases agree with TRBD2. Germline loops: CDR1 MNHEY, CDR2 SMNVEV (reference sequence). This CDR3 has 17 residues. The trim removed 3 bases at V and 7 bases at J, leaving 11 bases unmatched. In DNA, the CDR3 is TGTGCCAGCAGTTTTTTTGGGCTAGCGGGAGCCGACGGGGAGCTGTTTTTT. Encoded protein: CASSFFGLAGADGELFF.

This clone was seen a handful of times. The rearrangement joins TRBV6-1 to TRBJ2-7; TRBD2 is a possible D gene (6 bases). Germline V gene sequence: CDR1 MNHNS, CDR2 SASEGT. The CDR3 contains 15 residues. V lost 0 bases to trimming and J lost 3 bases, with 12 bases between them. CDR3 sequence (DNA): TGTGCCAGCAGTGAAGCCGGGAGCCTATACTACGAGCAGTACTTC. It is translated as CASSEAGSLYYEQYF.

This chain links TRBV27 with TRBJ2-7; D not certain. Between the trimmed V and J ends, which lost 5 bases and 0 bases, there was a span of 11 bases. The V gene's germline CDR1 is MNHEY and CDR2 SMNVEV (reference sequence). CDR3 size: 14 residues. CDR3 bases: TGTGCCAGCAGTCCCATCGGAAGCTCCTACGAGCAGTACTTC. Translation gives CASSPIGSSYEQYF.

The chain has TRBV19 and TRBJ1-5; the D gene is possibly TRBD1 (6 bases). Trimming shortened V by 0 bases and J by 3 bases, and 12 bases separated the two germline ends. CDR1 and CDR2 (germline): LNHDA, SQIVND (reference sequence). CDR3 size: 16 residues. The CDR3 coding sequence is TGTGCCAGTAGTATAGATGAGGACAGCTACAATCAGCCCCAGCATTTT. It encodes CASSIDEDSYNQPQHF. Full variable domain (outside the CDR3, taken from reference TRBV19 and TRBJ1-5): DGGITQSPKYLFRKEGQNVTLSCEQNLNHDAMYWYRQDPGQGLRLIYYSQIVNDFQKGDIAEGYSVSREKKESFPLTVTSAQKNPTAFYLCASSIDEDSYNQPQHFGDGTRLSIL.